A single sample is the source of the 4 T cell receptor beta chains below, sequenced in a study of blood T cell repertoires in COVID-19. Data came from immunoSEQ multiplex PCR; TCRdb stores just in-frame clones and leaves some out. The sample lists some 250,000 clones; about nine tenths were seen once. Input material: peripheral blood. These receptors originate from a man aged 25-45 years who had recovered from COVID-19.

The CDR3 spells CAGGWGLGSYEQYF. As DNA, the CDR3 is TGTGCCGGGGGATGGGGACTCGGGTCCTACGAGCAGTACTTC. This chain uses TRBV5-5 with TRBJ2-7; a possible D gene is TRBD2 (6 bases). Trimming removed 10 bases at V and 1 base at J, with 18 bases between. The germline CDR1 and CDR2 sequences are SGHKS and YYEKEE (reference sequence). The CDR3 is 14 amino acids.

The chain combines TRBV4-3 with TRBJ1-6; D not certain. Trimming took off 1 base at V and 0 bases at J, with 10 bases between the two ends. The CDR3 length is 17 residues. Germline lookup yields CDR1 LGHNA and CDR2 YSLEER. The CDR3 spells CASSQGPGSSYNSPLHF. The CDR3 DNA sequence: TGCGCCAGCAGCCAAGGTCCGGGGAGCTCCTATAATTCACCCCTCCACTTT.

In this sample, this clone turned up a few times. V is TRBV19 and J is TRBJ1-2; TRBD1 might be the D (5 bases). CDR3 size: 15 residues. The germline V gene has CDR1 LNHDA and CDR2 SQIVND (reference sequence). Trimming pared 2 bases from V and 1 base from J, leaving 11 bases between. The CDR3 bases are TGTGCCAGTAGTATACAGGGATCACTTAACTATGGCTACACCTTC. Its translation is CASSIQGSLNYGYTF.

The V gene is TRBV7-9, the J gene TRBJ2-7; D unresolved. Germline CDR1 reads SEHNR; CDR2 reads FQNEAQ (reference sequence). CDR3 length: 13 amino acids. Trimming left V 2 bases short and J 2 bases short, with 7 bases between. CDR3 DNA: TGTGCCAGCAGCTTACACCAGACCTACGAGCAGTACTTC. Residues: CASSLHQTYEQYF.